This TCR beta chain was identified during a study of cytomegalovirus exposure and HLA in healthy donors. With 60 Vbeta and 13 Jbeta primers, the PCR was carried out. Some clones are missing from TCRdb's copy, which holds only in-frame ones; the method was immunoSEQ multiplex PCR. The sample yields 150,000 to 200,000 clones, more than 60% seen once. Of note for this clone: Its antigen remains unidentified.

The CDR3 consists of 18 residues. After removal of 6 bases from V and 3 bases from J, the junction contained 17 bases not matched to a gene. The germline gives CDR1 MDHEN, CDR2 SYDVKM. Study-level results: One variant, a missense change in DCLRE1C, was linked in a later analysis to TCR beta V- and J-gene trimming.

This chain uses TRBV28 with TRBJ2-3; 8 nucleotides line up with TRBD2. This clonotype was obtained from a male donor in good health and CMV-seronegative. The sequencing sample was made of PBMCs. The CDR3 is CASSPTLGLEIDTDTQYF. In nucleotides, the CDR3 is TGTGCCAGCAGCCCAACTCTGGGACTAGAGATAGATACAGATACGCAGTATTTT.